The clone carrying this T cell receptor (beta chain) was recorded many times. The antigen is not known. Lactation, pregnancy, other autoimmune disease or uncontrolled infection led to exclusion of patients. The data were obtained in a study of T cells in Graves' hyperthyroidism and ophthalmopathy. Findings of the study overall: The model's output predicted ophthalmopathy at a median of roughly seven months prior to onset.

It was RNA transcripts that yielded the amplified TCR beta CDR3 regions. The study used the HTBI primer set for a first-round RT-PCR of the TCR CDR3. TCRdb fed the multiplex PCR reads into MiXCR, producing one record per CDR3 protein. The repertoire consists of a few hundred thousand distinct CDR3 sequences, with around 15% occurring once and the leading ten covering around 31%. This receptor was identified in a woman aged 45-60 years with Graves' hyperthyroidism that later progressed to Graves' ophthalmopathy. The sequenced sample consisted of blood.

The CDR3 coding sequence is TGTGCCAGCAGTTACGACGGGAATACCTACAATGAGCAGTTCTTC. Amino acid sequence: CASSYDGNTYNEQFF. The rearrangement links TRBV6-6 to TRBJ2-1, with a weak D call TRBD2 (5 bases). The V gene's germline CDR1 is MNHNY and CDR2 SVGAGI (reference sequence). V dropped 2 bases and J dropped 2 bases, with 10 bases sitting between them. This CDR3 comprises 15 residues.